The present T cell receptor beta chain was sequenced within a study of blood T cell repertoires in COVID-19. On the study more broadly: Spain, Italy and the United States supplied samples that represented acute and convalescent COVID-19.

In the source study's methods: For nucleated cells, counts were estimated from reference gene primer amplification. The data were produced by immunoSEQ multiplex PCR, yet TCRdb's version contains in-frame clones alone and is incomplete. That table supplies the V and J calls and clone size; D and trimming were determined from the DNA. The sample carries around 100,000 clones, 70% to 80% recorded once. The CDR3 runs 16 residues. Sample: peripheral blood. V is TRBV12-1 and J is TRBJ1-4; the DNA was not used to check the table's D call, TRBD1. TRBV12-1 is shown as a pseudogene. The origin of this receptor is a man aged 55 to 70 with active or convalescent COVID-19. The DNA of the CDR3 is TGTGCCAGCAGCTTTAATTCCGGACGGCAGGGGGAAAAACTGTTTTTT. It specifies CASSFNSGRQGEKLFF.